This T cell receptor beta chain is drawn from a study of response to subunit inactivated influenza vaccine. J lost 5 bases, V lost 0 bases, and 9 bases had no gene match. The CDR3 is 15 residues long. The germline gives CDR1 SQVTM, CDR2 ANQGSEA. This clonotype was observed a handful of times. TCRdb analysed the RT-PCR reads with MiXCR anew, one entry per CDR3 protein. This table holds about 520,000 distinct CDR3 sequences, approximately 11% found once. The receptor was isolated from a man aged 50 to 59 who received an inactivated influenza vaccine. This specimen consisted of PBMCs from blood, obtained around seven weeks after vaccination. The J gene is TRBJ1-2, the V gene TRBV29-1; 7 bases are a match to TRBD1. CDR3 sequence reads: CSVEESPGTDYGYTF. The CDR3 nucleotides read TGCAGCGTTGAAGAATCACCCGGGACAGATTATGGCTACACCTTC.